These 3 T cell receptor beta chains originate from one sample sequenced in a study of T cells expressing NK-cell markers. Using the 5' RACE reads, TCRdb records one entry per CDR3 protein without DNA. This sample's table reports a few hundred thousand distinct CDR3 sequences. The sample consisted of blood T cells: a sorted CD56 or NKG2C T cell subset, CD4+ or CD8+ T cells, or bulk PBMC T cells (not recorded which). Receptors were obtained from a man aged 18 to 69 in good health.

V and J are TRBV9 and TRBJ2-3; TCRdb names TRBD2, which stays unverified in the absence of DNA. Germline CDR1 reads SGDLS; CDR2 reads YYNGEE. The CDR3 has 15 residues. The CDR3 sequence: CASTRGSSSTDTQYF. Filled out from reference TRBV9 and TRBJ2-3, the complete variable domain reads DSGVTQTPKHLITATGQRVTLRCSPRSGDLSVYWYQQSLDQGLQFLIQYYNGEERAKGNILERFSAQQFPDLHSELNLSSLELGDSALYFCASTRGSSSTDTQYFGPGTRLTVL.

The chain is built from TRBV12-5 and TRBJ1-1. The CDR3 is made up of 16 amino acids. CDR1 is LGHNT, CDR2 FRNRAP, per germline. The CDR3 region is CASGLVKSREGTEAFF. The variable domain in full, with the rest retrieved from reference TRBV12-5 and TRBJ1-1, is DARVTQTPRHKVTEMGQEVTMRCQPILGHNTVFWYRQTMMQGLELLAYFRNRAPLDDSGMPKDRFSAEMPDATLATLKIQPSEPRDSAVYFCASGLVKSREGTEAFFGQGTRLTVV.

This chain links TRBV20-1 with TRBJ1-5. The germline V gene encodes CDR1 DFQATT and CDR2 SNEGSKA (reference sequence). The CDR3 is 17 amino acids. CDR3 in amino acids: CSAPGDSGVWSNQPQHF.